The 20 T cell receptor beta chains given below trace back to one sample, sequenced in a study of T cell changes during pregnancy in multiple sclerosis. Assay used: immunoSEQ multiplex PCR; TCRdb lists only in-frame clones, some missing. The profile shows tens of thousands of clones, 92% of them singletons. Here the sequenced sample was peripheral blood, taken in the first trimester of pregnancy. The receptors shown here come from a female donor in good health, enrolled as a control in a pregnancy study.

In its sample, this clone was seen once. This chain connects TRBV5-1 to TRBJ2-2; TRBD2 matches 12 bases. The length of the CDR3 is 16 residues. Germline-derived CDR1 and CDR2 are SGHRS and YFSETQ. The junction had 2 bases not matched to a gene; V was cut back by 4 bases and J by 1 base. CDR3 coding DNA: TGCGCCAGCAGCCTACTAGCGGGAGGGAACACCGGGGAGCTGTTTTTT. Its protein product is CASSLLAGGNTGELFF.

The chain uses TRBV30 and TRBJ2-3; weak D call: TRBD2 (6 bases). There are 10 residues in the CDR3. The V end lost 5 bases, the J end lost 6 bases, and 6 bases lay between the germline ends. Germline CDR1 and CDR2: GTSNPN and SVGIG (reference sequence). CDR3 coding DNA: TGTGCCTGGGGAGGGGATACGCAGTATTTT. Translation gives CAWGGDTQYF.

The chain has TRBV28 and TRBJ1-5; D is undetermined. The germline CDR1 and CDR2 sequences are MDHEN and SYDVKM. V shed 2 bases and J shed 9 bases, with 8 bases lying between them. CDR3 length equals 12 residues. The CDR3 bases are TGTGCCAGCAGTTTACTTCTCGGGCCCCAGCATTTT. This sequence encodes CASSLLLGPQHF.

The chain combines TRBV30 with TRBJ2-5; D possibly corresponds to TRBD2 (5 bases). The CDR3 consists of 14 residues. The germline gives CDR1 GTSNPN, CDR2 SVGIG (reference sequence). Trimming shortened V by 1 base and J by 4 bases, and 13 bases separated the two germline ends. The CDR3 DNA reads TGTGCCTGGAGTGAGGACTCTCGAGGAGAGACCCAGTACTTC. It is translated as CAWSEDSRGETQYF.

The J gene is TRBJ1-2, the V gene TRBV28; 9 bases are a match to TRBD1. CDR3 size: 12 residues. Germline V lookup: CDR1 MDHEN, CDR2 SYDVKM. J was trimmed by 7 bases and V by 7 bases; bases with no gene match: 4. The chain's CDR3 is CASTQGAFGYTF. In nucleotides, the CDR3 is TGTGCCAGCACACAGGGGGCTTTTGGCTACACCTTC.

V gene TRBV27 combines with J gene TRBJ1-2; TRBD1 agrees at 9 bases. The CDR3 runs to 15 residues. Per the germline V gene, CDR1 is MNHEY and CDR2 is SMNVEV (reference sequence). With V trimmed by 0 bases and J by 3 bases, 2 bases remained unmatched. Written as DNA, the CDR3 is TGTGCCAGCAGTTTATCAGACAGGGGGGACTATGGCTACACCTTC. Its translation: CASSLSDRGDYGYTF.

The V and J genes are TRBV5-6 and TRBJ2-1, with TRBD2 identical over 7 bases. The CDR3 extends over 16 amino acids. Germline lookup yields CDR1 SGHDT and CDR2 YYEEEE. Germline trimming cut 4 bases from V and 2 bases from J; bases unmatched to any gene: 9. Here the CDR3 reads CASSQSRAGTYNEQFF. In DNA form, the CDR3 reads TGTGCCAGCAGCCAGAGCAGAGCGGGAACCTACAATGAGCAGTTCTTC.

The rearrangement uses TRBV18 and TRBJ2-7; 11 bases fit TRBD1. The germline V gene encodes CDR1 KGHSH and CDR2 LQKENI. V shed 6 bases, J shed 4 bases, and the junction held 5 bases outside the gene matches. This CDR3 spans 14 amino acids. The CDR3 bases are TGTGCCAGCTCGCCCGGACAGGGGGCATACGAGCAGTACTTC. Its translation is CASSPGQGAYEQYF. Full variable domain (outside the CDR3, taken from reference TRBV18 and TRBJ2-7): NAGVMQNPRHLVRRRGQEARLRCSPMKGHSHVYWYRQLPEEGLKFMVYLQKENIIDESGMPKERFSAEFPKEGPSILRIQQVVRGDSAAYFCASSPGQGAYEQYFGPGTRLTVT.

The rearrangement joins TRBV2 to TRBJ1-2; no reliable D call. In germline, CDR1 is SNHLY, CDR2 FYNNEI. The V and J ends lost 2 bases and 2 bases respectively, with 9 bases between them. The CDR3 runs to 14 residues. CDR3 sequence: CASSEISGNYGYTF. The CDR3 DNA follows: TGTGCCAGCAGTGAAATATCAGGAAACTATGGCTACACCTTC. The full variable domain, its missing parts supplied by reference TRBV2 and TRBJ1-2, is EPEVTQTPSHQVTQMGQEVILRCVPISNHLYFYWYRQILGQKVEFLVSFYNNEISEKSEIFDDQFSVERPDGSNFTLKIRSTKLEDSAMYFCASSEISGNYGYTFGSGTRLTVV.

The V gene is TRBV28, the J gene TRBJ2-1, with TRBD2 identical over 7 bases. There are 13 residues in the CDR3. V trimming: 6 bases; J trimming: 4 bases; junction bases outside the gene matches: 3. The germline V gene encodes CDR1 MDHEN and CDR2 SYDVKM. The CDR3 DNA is TGTGCCAGCAGACGGGAGGCATACAATGAGCAGTTCTTC. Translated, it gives CASRREAYNEQFF.

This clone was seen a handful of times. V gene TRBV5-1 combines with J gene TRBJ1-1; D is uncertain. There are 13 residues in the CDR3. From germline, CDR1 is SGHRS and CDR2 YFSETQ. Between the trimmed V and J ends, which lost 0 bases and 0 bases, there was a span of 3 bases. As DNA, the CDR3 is TGCGCCAGCAGCTTGGGTATGAACACTGAAGCTTTCTTT. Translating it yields CASSLGMNTEAFF.

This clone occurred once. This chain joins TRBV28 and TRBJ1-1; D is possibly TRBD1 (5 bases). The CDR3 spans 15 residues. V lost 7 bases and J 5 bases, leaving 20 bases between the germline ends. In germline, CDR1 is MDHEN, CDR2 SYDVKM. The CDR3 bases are TGTGCCAGCAAAGGTCAGGGACTAGGGAGAACTGAAGCTTTCTTT. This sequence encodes CASKGQGLGRTEAFF.

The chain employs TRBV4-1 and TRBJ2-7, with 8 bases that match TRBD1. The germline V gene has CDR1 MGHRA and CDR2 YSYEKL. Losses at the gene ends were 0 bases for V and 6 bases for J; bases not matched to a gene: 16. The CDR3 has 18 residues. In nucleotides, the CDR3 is TGCGCCAGCAGCCAAGAGGTTGGCAAGACAGGGGAAAAGGGCGAGCAGTACTTC. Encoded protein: CASSQEVGKTGEKGEQYF.

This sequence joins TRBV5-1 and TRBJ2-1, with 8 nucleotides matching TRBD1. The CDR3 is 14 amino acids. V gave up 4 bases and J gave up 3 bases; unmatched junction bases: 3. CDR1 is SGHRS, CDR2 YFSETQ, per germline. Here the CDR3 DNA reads TGCGCCAGCAGCCCGGGACAGGACTACAATGAGCAGTTCTTC. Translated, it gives CASSPGQDYNEQFF.

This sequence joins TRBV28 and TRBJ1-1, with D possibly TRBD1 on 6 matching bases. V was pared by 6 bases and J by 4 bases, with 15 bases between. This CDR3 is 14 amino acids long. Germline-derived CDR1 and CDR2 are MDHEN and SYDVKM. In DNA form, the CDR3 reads TGTGCCAGCAGAAATACAGGGATGGGCACTGAAGCTTTCTTT. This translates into CASRNTGMGTEAFF.

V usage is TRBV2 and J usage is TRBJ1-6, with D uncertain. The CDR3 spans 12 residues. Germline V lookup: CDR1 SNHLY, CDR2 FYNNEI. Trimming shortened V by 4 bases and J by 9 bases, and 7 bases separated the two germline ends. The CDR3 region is CASSASGSPLHF. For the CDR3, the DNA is TGTGCCAGCAGTGCCAGCGGTTCACCCCTCCACTTT.

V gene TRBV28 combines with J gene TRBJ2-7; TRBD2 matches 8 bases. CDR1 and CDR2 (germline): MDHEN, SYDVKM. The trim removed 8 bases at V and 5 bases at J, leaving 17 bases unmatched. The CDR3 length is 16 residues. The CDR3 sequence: CASGLISGTRVNEQYF. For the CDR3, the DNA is TGTGCCAGCGGTCTAATATCCGGGACTAGAGTCAACGAGCAGTACTTC.

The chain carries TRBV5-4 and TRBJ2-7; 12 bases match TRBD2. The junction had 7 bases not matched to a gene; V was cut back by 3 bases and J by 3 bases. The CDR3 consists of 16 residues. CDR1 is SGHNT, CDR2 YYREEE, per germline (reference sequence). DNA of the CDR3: TGTGCCAGCAGCTCCCCTAGCGGGAGGGCCCACTACGAGCAGTACTTC. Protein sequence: CASSSPSGRAHYEQYF.

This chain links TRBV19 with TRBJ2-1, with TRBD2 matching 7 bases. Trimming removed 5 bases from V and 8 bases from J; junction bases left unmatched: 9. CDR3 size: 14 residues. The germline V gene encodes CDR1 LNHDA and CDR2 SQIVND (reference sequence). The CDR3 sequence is CASSPGLVSDEQFF. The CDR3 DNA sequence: TGTGCCAGTAGTCCTGGACTAGTTAGCGATGAGCAGTTCTTC.

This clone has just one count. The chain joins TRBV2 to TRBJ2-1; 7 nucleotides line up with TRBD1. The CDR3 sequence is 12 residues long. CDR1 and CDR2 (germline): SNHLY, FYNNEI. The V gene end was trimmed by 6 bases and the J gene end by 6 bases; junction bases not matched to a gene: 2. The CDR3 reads CASRGDSNEQFF. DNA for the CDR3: TGTGCCAGCAGGGGGGACAGCAATGAGCAGTTCTTC.